The 21 T cell receptor beta chains given below trace back to one sample, sequenced in a study of blood T cells in healthy people across ages. A J-beta primer mix and a sample-barcoded 5' primer were used in a second PCR of roughly 6 to 11 cycles. TCRdb fed the 5' RACE reads into MiXCR, producing one record per CDR3 protein. The sample lists approximately 810,000 distinct CDR3 sequences; around 26% were seen once. Sequenced input: blood. The source of these receptors is a woman older than 75 in good health.

This clonotype was found a few times. The genes are TRBV12-3 or TRBV12-4 and TRBJ2-7; a possible D gene is TRBD1 (5 bases). V lost 1 base and J lost 6, with 7 bases in between. The CDR3 runs 12 residues. The CDR3 coding sequence is TGTGCCAGCAGTTTAGGGACACGCGAGCAGTACTTC. This translates into CASSLGTREQYF.

This clonotype came up many times. The rearrangement links TRBV10-2 to TRBJ2-7, with a tentative D call TRBD2 (6 bases). Trimming shortened V by 6 bases and J by 5 bases, and 11 bases separated the two germline ends. Per germline, CDR1 WSHSY and CDR2 SAAADI. There are 12 residues in the CDR3. Here the CDR3 reads CASSPGLDEQYF. As DNA, the CDR3 is TGCGCCAGCAGCCCGGGACTGGACGAGCAGTACTTC.

The chain has TRBV12-3 or TRBV12-4 and TRBJ2-1; a weak D match, TRBD2 (7 bases). The V and J ends lost 1 base and 7 bases respectively, with 14 bases between them. This CDR3 is 15 amino acids long. The DNA for the CDR3 is TGTGCCAGCAGTTTAGTAATGGGGGGGCGAAATGAGCAGTTCTTC. It encodes CASSLVMGGRNEQFF.

This clonotype showed up many times. V usage is TRBV7-2 and J usage is TRBJ1-5; 7 bases align to TRBD1. This CDR3 has 14 residues. V was clipped by 5 bases and J by 4 bases; unmatched bases: 5. Germline CDR1 SGHTA, CDR2 FQGNSA. The CDR3 sequence: CASSPDRANQPQHF. The CDR3 coding sequence is TGTGCCAGCAGCCCCGACAGGGCAAATCAGCCCCAGCATTTT.

This clonotype occurred many times. The rearrangement uses TRBV29-1 and TRBJ2-2; TRBD1 aligns across 10 bases. The CDR3 runs to 13 residues. Germline V CDR1 and CDR2: SQVTM, ANQGSEA. V shed 7 bases and J 4 bases; nucleotides not matched to a gene: 3. The CDR3 reads CSAGTGVTGELFF. Written as DNA, the CDR3 is TGCAGCGCCGGGACAGGGGTCACCGGGGAGCTGTTTTTT.

This clonotype showed up many times. The gene calls are TRBV10-3 and TRBJ2-1; D uncertain. Trimming stripped 10 bases from V and 7 bases from J, with 11 bases between. The germline V gene encodes CDR1 ENHRY and CDR2 SYGVKD. The CDR3 is 11 amino acids. This CDR3 is CATSDMNEQFF. DNA for the CDR3: TGTGCCACGAGTGATATGAATGAGCAGTTCTTC.

With regard to this clonotype: Germline and junction disagree at one end, which may indicate a read error. CDR3 in DNA: TGTGCCAGCAGTTTAGGGGGGGCCCCCGGAGATGCGCAGTATTTT. Translation gives CASSLGGAPGDAQYF. The chain employs TRBV12-3 or TRBV12-4 and TRBJ2-3; D could derive from TRBD1 or TRBD2 (6 bases each). The CDR3 contains 15 residues.

This clonotype was recorded at least ten times. The chain carries TRBV7-2 and TRBJ2-7, with 8 bases identical to TRBD2. Germline V lookup: CDR1 SGHTA, CDR2 FQGNSA. CDR3 size: 15 residues. The trim removed 7 bases at V and 0 bases at J, leaving 8 bases unmatched. The CDR3 spells CASTPRAGGSYEQYF. Written as DNA, the CDR3 is TGTGCCAGCACCCCTAGGGCGGGGGGCTCCTACGAGCAGTACTTC.

This clonotype was seen repeatedly, ten times or more. The J gene is TRBJ2-6, the V gene TRBV7-9, with TRBD2 as a possible D gene (6 bases). This CDR3 spans 17 amino acids. Trimming shortened V by 2 bases and J by 0 bases, and 11 bases separated the two germline ends. The germline gives CDR1 SEHNR, CDR2 FQNEAQ (reference sequence). CDR3 in amino acids: CASSLFGGLSGANVLTF. The CDR3 DNA sequence: TGTGCCAGCAGCTTATTCGGGGGTCTCTCTGGGGCCAACGTCCTGACTTTC.

This clonotype was observed at least ten times. The germline gene is not matched at one end of the junction; a read error may be the cause. J is TRBJ2-1 and V is TRBV5-1; D gene unclear. This CDR3 is 13 amino acids long. Germline CDR1 reads SGHRS; CDR2 reads YFSETQ. CDR3 sequence (DNA): TGTGCCAGCAGCCCGGACGGATACAATGAGCAGTTCTTC. It codes for CASSPDGYNEQFF.

The rearrangement links TRBV7-3 to TRBJ2-3, with 12 nucleotides matching TRBD1. The germline V gene has CDR1 SGHTA and CDR2 FQGTGA. The CDR3 consists of 20 residues. V was pared by 1 base and J by 0 bases, with 11 bases of the junction left unmatched. The CDR3: CASSLSGGTGGRYSTDTQYF. The CDR3 DNA reads TGTGCCAGCAGCTTAAGCGGGGGGACAGGGGGCCGCTATAGCACAGATACGCAGTATTTT.

In regard to this clonotype: A read error may explain this, as a much larger clone is one base away. Here the CDR3 reads CSAERRGEQYF. In nucleotides, the CDR3 is TGCAGTGCGGAGAGGAGGGGCGAGCAGTACTTC. The genes are TRBV20-1 and TRBJ2-7; D is perhaps TRBD2 (6 bases). Germline V CDR1 and CDR2: DFQATT, SNEGSKA (reference sequence). With 6 bases removed from V and 6 bases from J, the gap between germline ends came to 12 bases. This CDR3 spans 11 amino acids.

This clonotype has only a few counts. At one end, the junction sequence differs from germline, possibly due to a read error. The chain couples TRBV5-1 to TRBJ2-5; TRBD2 is a possible D gene (5 bases). The V gene's germline CDR1 is SGHRS and CDR2 YFSETQ. The CDR3 length is 14 residues. CDR3 DNA: TGCGCCAGCAACTTGTGGCGGGACCAAGAGACCCAGTACTTC. Translation: CASNLWRDQETQYF. Drawing the rest from reference TRBV5-1 and TRBJ2-5, the complete variable domain is KAGVTQTPRYLIKTRGQQVTLSCSPISGHRSVSWYQQTPGQGLQFLFEYFSETQRNKGNFPGRFSGRQFSNSRSEMNVSTLELGDSALYLCASNLWRDQETQYFGPGTRLLVL.

Points on this clonotype: It may be a read error: a sequence one base away is much more abundant. The chain recombines TRBV11-3 with TRBJ2-1; 10 bases are a match to TRBD1. With 8 bases clipped from V and 3 bases from J, the junction kept 7 bases outside the gene matches. The germline V gene encodes CDR1 SGHNT and CDR2 YENEEA. The CDR3 sequence is 15 residues long. The CDR3 region has the DNA TGTGCCAGCGGCCCGGACAGGGGGGTCTACAATGAGCAGTTCTTC. Encoded protein: CASGPDRGVYNEQFF.

This clonotype came up a few times. The chain joins TRBV29-1 to TRBJ1-6, with TRBD1 matching over 9 bases. Germline V lookup: CDR1 SQVTM, CDR2 ANQGSEA. The CDR3 contains 14 residues. Unmatched junction bases numbered 5, after V lost 6 bases and J lost 5 bases. This chain's CDR3 is CSVSTGGDNSPLHF. The CDR3 coding sequence is TGCAGCGTGTCGACAGGGGGAGATAATTCACCCCTCCACTTT.

The sample holds a few counts of this clonotype. The DNA for the CDR3 is TGTGCCAGTTTACTACGGGGAGGGGCTCCGAGTCAGCCCCAGCATTTT. This gives the protein CASLLRGGAPSQPQHF. The chain couples TRBV6-2 or TRBV6-3 to TRBJ1-5, with a weak D call TRBD1 (5 bases). CDR1 and CDR2 (germline): MNHEY, SVGEGT. The CDR3 is 16 amino acids. V was shortened by 9 bases and J by 6 bases, with 24 bases between the two germline ends.

V usage is TRBV20-1 and J usage is TRBJ1-6, with D tentatively TRBD1 (6 bases). V lost 0 bases to trimming and J lost 7 bases, with 10 bases between them. Germline CDR1 DFQATT, CDR2 SNEGSKA (reference sequence). The CDR3 runs 14 residues. CDR3 DNA: TGCAGTGCTAGAGATCCGGGGGGCAATTCACCCCTCCACTTT. Amino acid sequence: CSARDPGGNSPLHF.

This clonotype came up a few times. The V call is TRBV5-1, the J call TRBJ2-1, with 9 bases identical to TRBD2. Germline loops: CDR1 SGHRS, CDR2 YFSETQ. The CDR3 runs 15 residues. J was trimmed by 9 bases and V by 0 bases; bases with no gene match: 7. The chain's CDR3 is CASSLGSSGAGEQFF. The CDR3, as DNA: TGCGCCAGCAGCTTGGGCTCTAGCGGGGCGGGTGAGCAGTTCTTC.

This chain joins TRBV5-6 and TRBJ2-7; D remains unclear. V dropped 3 bases and J dropped 3 bases, with 13 bases sitting between them. This CDR3 has 14 residues. Germline CDR1 reads SGHDT; CDR2 reads YYEEEE. The CDR3 sequence: CASSWWAASYEQYF. The CDR3 nucleotides are TGTGCCAGCAGCTGGTGGGCAGCCAGCTACGAGCAGTACTTC.

This clonotype was observed a handful of times. This chain connects TRBV28 to TRBJ2-7; weak D call: TRBD1 (6 bases). This CDR3 region has 13 residues. V lost 5 bases, J lost 2 bases, and 10 bases lay in between. CDR1 and CDR2 from the germline V gene are MDHEN and SYDVKM. CDR3 DNA sequence: TGTGCCAGCAGTGAAGGACAGACCTACGAGCAGTACTTC. It is translated as CASSEGQTYEQYF.

In regard to this clonotype: An end of the junction does not agree with germline; a read error may underlie this. This chain connects TRBV12-3 or TRBV12-4 to TRBJ2-3; TRBD2 is a possible D gene (5 bases). The CDR3 covers 14 residues. For the CDR3, the DNA is TGTGCCAGCAGCAGGAGAGGGAGCGCAGATACGCAATATTTT. Amino acid sequence: CASSRRGSADTQYF.